Below are 17 T cell receptor beta chains sequenced from a single sample in a study of T cell repertoires in cytomegalovirus infection. These receptors are not linked to any known antigen. Each CDR3 protein is one row after TCRdb ran MiXCR on the reads. This table has about 350,000 distinct CDR3 sequences, just under 35% appearing once. The sequenced sample was cultured PBMCs, obtained from culture after CMV antigen stimulation. Receptors originate from a human donor in good health (CMV status not recorded). Some clones in this sample may be carry-over from other donors' samples.

This clonotype occurred a few times. J is TRBJ2-7 and V is TRBV11-2, with 7 bases fitting TRBD1. The CDR3 is 14 residues long. After removal of 5 bases from V and 1 base from J, the junction contained 5 bases not matched to a gene. Germline assignment: CDR1 SGHAT and CDR2 FQNNGV. The CDR3 nucleotides are TGTGCCAGCAGCCAAGGACAGGTATCCTACGAGCAGTACGTC. This codes for CASSQGQVSYEQYV.

The V gene is TRBV20-1, the J gene TRBJ2-7, with 12 bases that match TRBD2. From germline, CDR1 is DFQATT and CDR2 SNEGSKA (reference sequence). The junction had 5 bases not matched to a gene; V was cut back by 0 bases and J by 5 bases. This CDR3 region has 15 residues. The CDR3 DNA reads as TGCAGTGCTAGAGATAGGACTAGCGGGAACGACGAGCAGTACTTC. Translated, it gives CSARDRTSGNDEQYF.

The genes are TRBV7-8 and TRBJ2-6; perhaps D is TRBD1 or TRBD2 (5 bases each). The CDR3 is 18 residues long. CDR1 and CDR2 from the germline V gene are SGHVS and FQNEAQ. Trimming removed 5 bases from V and 0 bases from J, with 17 bases in between. The CDR3 is CASSPWGPMSSGANVLTF. DNA of the CDR3: TGTGCCAGCAGCCCGTGGGGACCCATGAGCTCTGGGGCCAACGTCCTGACTTTC.

This clonotype was picked up a small number of times. V usage is TRBV11-2 and J usage is TRBJ1-3; no clear D gene. The CDR3 is 15 amino acids. V lost 5 bases to trimming and J lost 0 bases, with 11 bases between them. From germline, CDR1 is SGHAT and CDR2 FQNNGV. The CDR3 spells CASSLARISGNTIYF. The DNA of the CDR3 is TGTGCCAGCAGCCTAGCCAGGATCTCTGGAAACACCATATATTTT.

The chain carries TRBV7-2 and TRBJ2-1; 11 nucleotides line up with TRBD2. Germline values: CDR1 SGHTA, CDR2 FQGNSA. The CDR3 is made up of 17 amino acids. V lost 4 bases to trimming and J lost 1 base; unmatched junction nucleotides: 6. The CDR3 DNA follows: TGTGCCAGCAGCTCCTTTAGCGGGAGGGCGTCCTACAATGAGCAGTTCTTC. Protein sequence: CASSSFSGRASYNEQFF. Supplemented by reference TRBV7-2 and TRBJ2-1, the full variable domain reads GAGVSQSPSNKVTEKGKDVELRCDPISGHTALYWYRQSLGQGLEFLIYFQGNSAPDKSGLPSDRFSAERTGGSVSTLTIQRTQQEDSAVYLCASSSFSGRASYNEQFFGPGTRLTVL.

The chain joins TRBV9 to TRBJ2-7; D gene uncertain. The germline V and J ends were trimmed by 0 bases and 0 bases, with 10 bases remaining between them. CDR3 length: 15 amino acids. CDR1 SGDLS and CDR2 YYNGEE come from the germline V gene. The CDR3 sequence: CASSVEAGHSYEQYF. In nucleotides, the CDR3 is TGTGCCAGCAGCGTAGAAGCCGGGCACTCCTACGAGCAGTACTTC. Full variable domain (remainder filled in from reference TRBV9 and TRBJ2-7): DSGVTQTPKHLITATGQRVTLRCSPRSGDLSVYWYQQSLDQGLQFLIQYYNGEERAKGNILERFSAQQFPDLHSELNLSSLELGDSALYFCASSVEAGHSYEQYFGPGTRLTVT.

This clonotype was picked up a small number of times. V usage is TRBV12-3 or TRBV12-4 and J usage is TRBJ1-1; D unclear. The CDR3 is 11 residues long. The V end lost 3 bases, the J end lost 9 bases, and 8 bases lay between the germline ends. As DNA, the CDR3 is TGTGCCAGCAGTTTTCGGTCGAAAGCTTTCTTT. It translates to CASSFRSKAFF.

This chain links TRBV7-2 with TRBJ2-7; D unresolved. CDR3 length equals 11 residues. Germline assignment: CDR1 SGHTA and CDR2 FQGNSA. Trimming removed 5 bases from V and 3 bases from J, with 5 bases in between. The CDR3: CASSIFYEQYF. CDR3 nucleotide sequence: TGTGCCAGCAGCATATTCTACGAGCAGTACTTC.

This clonotype has at least ten counts. This chain joins TRBV7-6 and TRBJ1-2; 12 positions match TRBD1. CDR3 length: 13 amino acids. The germline gives CDR1 SGHVS, CDR2 FNYEAQ. The trim removed 7 bases at V and 7 bases at J, leaving 4 bases unmatched. The CDR3 DNA reads TGTGCCAGCACCCCGGGACAGGGGGCTGGCTACACCTTC. Protein: CASTPGQGAGYTF.

The chain has TRBV12-3 or TRBV12-4 and TRBJ2-1; 9 bases line up with TRBD2. The CDR3 totals 15 residues. With V trimmed by 5 bases and J by 8 bases, 10 bases remained unmatched. CDR3 amino acids: CASSAAGTSRDEQFF. In DNA form, the CDR3 reads TGTGCCAGCAGTGCCGCCGGGACTAGCAGGGATGAGCAGTTCTTC.

This chain joins TRBV13 and TRBJ2-1, with 11 positions matching TRBD2. Looked up from germline, CDR1 is PRHDT and CDR2 is FYEKMQ (reference sequence). The CDR3 has 14 amino acids. J was trimmed by 7 bases and V by 6 bases; bases with no gene match: 5. The CDR3 spells CASSPTSGENEQFF. In DNA form, the CDR3 reads TGTGCCAGCAGTCCGACTAGCGGGGAAAATGAGCAGTTCTTC.

This clonotype was observed many times. The rearrangement uses TRBV7-2 and TRBJ2-1; 9 nucleotides line up with TRBD2. Germline-derived CDR1 and CDR2 are SGHTA and FQGNSA. The CDR3 consists of 16 residues. V shed 1 base and J 6 bases; nucleotides not matched to a gene: 7. As DNA, the CDR3 is TGTGCCAGCAGCTTAGTCGGCGGGAGGGTGGGCAATGAGCAGTTCTTC. Translating gives CASSLVGGRVGNEQFF.

This clonotype was picked up a small number of times. The chain has TRBV7-8 and TRBJ2-1; 8 nucleotides agree with TRBD2. Germline V gives CDR1 SGHVS, CDR2 FQNEAQ. The CDR3 is 16 residues long. Trimming took 4 bases from V and 6 from J; bases not matched to a gene: 11. The CDR3 sequence: CASSSRTSWETNEQFF. CDR3 in DNA: TGTGCCAGCAGCTCTCGGACTAGCTGGGAGACCAATGAGCAGTTCTTC.

This chain uses TRBV24-1 with TRBJ1-1; D is perhaps TRBD1 (5 bases). The ends were cut back, 10 bases at V and 2 bases at J, with 13 bases in the middle. The CDR3 totals 13 residues. Germline assignment: CDR1 KGHDR and CDR2 SFDVKD. The chain's CDR3 is CATRRGGNTEAFF. CDR3 sequence (DNA): TGTGCCACTCGCCGGGGCGGAAACACTGAAGCTTTCTTT.

The chain combines TRBV12-3 or TRBV12-4 with TRBJ2-3, with D hard to call. Trimming cost V 3 bases and J 5 bases, with 9 bases left between them. This CDR3 region has 13 residues. In DNA, the CDR3 is TGTGCCAGCAGTTTTAGGTCAATAGATACGCAGTATTTT. It specifies CASSFRSIDTQYF.

This clonotype was picked up a small number of times. This sequence joins TRBV12-3 or TRBV12-4 and TRBJ1-3; weak D call: TRBD1 (5 bases). Deletions cut 7 bases from V and 7 bases from J, with 20 bases between. This CDR3 has 15 amino acids. In DNA, the CDR3 is TGTGCCAGCACCTCTACGGGGGGATCCTGGAACACCATATATTTT. Protein product: CASTSTGGSWNTIYF.

A few counts support this clonotype. The chain recombines TRBV2 with TRBJ1-1; D call uncertain. The CDR3 is 13 amino acids. Trimming took 7 bases from V and 3 from J, leaving 12 bases between them. Germline-derived CDR1 and CDR2 are SNHLY and FYNNEI. The CDR3 is CASTERGYTEAFF. In DNA, the CDR3 is TGTGCCAGCACCGAACGGGGATACACTGAAGCTTTCTTT. Full variable domain (missing parts from reference TRBV2 and TRBJ1-1): EPEVTQTPSHQVTQMGQEVILRCVPISNHLYFYWYRQILGQKVEFLVSFYNNEISEKSEIFDDQFSVERPDGSNFTLKIRSTKLEDSAMYFCASTERGYTEAFFGQGTRLTVV.